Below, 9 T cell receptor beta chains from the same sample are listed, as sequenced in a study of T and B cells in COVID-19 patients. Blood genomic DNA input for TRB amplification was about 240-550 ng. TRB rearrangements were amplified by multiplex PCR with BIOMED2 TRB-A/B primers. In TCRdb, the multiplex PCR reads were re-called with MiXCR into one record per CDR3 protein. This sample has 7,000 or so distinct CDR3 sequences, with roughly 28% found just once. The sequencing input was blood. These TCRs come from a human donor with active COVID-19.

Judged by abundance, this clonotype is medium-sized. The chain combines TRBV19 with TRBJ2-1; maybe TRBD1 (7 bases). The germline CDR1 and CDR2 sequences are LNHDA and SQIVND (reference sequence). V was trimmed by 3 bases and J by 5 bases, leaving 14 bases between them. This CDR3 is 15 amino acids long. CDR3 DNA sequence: TGTGCCAGTAGTATGCCCAGGGGGGCTGACAATGAGCAGTTCTTC. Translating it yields CASSMPRGADNEQFF.

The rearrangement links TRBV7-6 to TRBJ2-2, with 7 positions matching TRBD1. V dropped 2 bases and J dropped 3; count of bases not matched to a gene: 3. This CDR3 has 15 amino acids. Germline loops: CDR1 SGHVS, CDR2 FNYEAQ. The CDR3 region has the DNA TGTGCCAGCAGCTTATGGGACAGCGACACCGGGGAGCTGTTTTTT. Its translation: CASSLWDSDTGELFF.

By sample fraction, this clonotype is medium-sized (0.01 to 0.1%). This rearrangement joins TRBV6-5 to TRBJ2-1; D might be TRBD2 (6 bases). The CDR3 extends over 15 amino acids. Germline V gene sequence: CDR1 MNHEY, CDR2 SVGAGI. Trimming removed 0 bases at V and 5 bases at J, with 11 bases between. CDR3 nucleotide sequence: TGTGCCAGCAGTTACTCGAGTCGGGAGAACAATGAGCAGTTCTTC. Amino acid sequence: CASSYSSRENNEQFF.

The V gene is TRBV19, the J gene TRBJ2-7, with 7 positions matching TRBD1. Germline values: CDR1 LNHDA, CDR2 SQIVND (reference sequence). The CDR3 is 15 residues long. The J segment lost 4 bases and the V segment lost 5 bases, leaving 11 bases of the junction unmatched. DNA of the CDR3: TGTGCCAGTAGTCCAACAGGGGAGAGGCCTTACGAGCAGTACTTC. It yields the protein CASSPTGERPYEQYF.

CDR3 region: CASTATMNTEAFF. The DNA of the CDR3 is TGCGCCAGCACGGCCACCATGAACACTGAAGCTTTCTTT. The rearrangement joins TRBV4-1 to TRBJ1-1; D ambiguous. The CDR3 spans 13 residues. CDR1 is MGHRA and CDR2 is YSYEKL in the germline V gene. Trimming shortened V by 7 bases and J by 0 bases, and 9 bases separated the two germline ends.

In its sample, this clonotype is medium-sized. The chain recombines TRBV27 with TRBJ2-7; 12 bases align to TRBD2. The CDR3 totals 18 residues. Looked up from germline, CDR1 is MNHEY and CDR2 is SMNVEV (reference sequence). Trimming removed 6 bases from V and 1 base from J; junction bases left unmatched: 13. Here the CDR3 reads CASRDRGLAGIPSYEQYF. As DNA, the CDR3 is TGTGCCAGCAGAGATCGCGGACTAGCGGGAATACCTTCCTACGAGCAGTACTTC.

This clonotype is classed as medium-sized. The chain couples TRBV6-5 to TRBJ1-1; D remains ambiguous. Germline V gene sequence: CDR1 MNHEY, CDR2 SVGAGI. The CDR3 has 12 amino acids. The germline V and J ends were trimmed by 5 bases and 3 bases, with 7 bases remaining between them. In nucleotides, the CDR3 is TGTGCCAGCAGTCGACCGTACACTGAAGCTTTCTTT. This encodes CASSRPYTEAFF.

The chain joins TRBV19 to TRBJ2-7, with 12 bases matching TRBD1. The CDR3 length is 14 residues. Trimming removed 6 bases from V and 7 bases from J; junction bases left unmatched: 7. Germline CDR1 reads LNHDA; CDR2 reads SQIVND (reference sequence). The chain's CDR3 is CASRWGQGAGEQYF. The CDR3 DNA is TGTGCCAGTAGGTGGGGACAGGGGGCTGGGGAGCAGTACTTC.

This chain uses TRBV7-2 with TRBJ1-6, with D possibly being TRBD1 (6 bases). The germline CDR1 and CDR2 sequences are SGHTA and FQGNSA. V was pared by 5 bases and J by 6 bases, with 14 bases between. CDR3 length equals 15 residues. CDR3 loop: CASSTRQDINSPLHF. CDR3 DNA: TGTGCCAGCAGCACCCGACAGGACATTAATTCACCCCTCCACTTT.